This T cell receptor (beta chain) was observed in a study of T-cell reconstitution after alpha-beta-depleted transplantation in children. Trimming pared 3 bases from V and 0 bases from J, leaving 18 bases between. Germline CDR1 and CDR2: DFQATT and SNEGSKA (reference sequence). The CDR3 runs 18 residues. Library preparation (for TCRbeta) was performed with unique molecular identifiers. TCRdb re-called the PCR reads with MiXCR, one entry per CDR3 protein. The data show about 540,000 distinct CDR3 sequences, around 19% seen once. This clonotype was found a few times. The sequencing here drew on PBMCs from the stem cell graft donor, taken from the stem cell graft. The chain carries TRBV20-1 and TRBJ1-6; D might be TRBD1 (5 bases). This sequence was found in a human donor who donated a stem cell graft to a child with acute lymphoblastic leukemia. The CDR3 DNA sequence: TGCAGTGCTAGGATTTCAGGGCTTGGGAGCTCCTATAATTCACCCCTCCACTTT. Its translation is CSARISGLGSSYNSPLHF.